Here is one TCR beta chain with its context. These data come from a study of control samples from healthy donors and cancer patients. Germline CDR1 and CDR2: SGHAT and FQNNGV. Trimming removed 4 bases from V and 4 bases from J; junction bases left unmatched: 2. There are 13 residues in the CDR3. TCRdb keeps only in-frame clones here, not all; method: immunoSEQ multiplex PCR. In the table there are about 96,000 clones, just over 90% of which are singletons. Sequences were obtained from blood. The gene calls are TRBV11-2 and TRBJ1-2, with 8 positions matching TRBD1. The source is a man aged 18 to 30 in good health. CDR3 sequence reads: CASSSGGVYGYTF. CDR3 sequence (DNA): TGTGCCAGCAGCTCAGGGGGCGTCTATGGCTACACCTTC.